This T cell receptor (beta chain) is from a study of identical twins. Study-wide points: Shared out-of-frame alpha sequences (those common to twins) showed excess low generation probability.

TCRdb reanalysed the 5' RACE reads using MiXCR and keeps one entry per CDR3 protein. The sample contains 200,000 to 300,000 distinct CDR3 sequences, roughly 7% of which appear only once. Only a few counts were recorded for this clonotype. The antigen is undetermined. The V end lost 6 bases, the J end lost 2 bases, and 16 bases lay between the germline ends. The CDR3 is made up of 15 amino acids. Germline CDR1 and CDR2: SGHVS and FQNEAQ. The data also belong to a second study, concerning yellow fever vaccine responses in identical twins. That source adds: Twins' vaccine T cell response reportedly gave the appearance of partial convergence and partial personalization.

This chain links TRBV7-8 with TRBJ2-5, with D possibly matching TRBD1 (6 bases). Input material: memory (CD45RO+) T cells sorted from blood. This clonotype originated in a woman under 30 in good health. The CDR3 here is CASSQSGEWQETQYF. For the CDR3, the DNA is TGTGCCAGCAGTCAATCAGGGGAGTGGCAAGAGACCCAGTACTTC.